The 22 T cell receptor beta chains below come from one sample, sequenced in a study of PD-1 blockade in classical Hodgkin lymphoma. The time point: cycle 4 day 1 (C4D1), after more than 5 weeks of nivolumab. Each of the patients experienced relapse following autologous stem cell transplantation, and their brentuximab vedotin exposure differed. Only in-frame clones appear in the TCRdb table, and some are missing; sequencing was by immunoSEQ multiplex PCR. The sample contains more than 75,000 clones, 93% of which appear only once. Sample: peripheral blood mononuclear cells (PBMCs), taken before the fourth cycle of nivolumab. The receptors derive from a human donor with classical Hodgkin lymphoma.

The chain uses TRBV6-7 and TRBJ1-2; no clear D. TRBV6-7 is treated as an ORF (open reading frame) with a function not yet certain. The V gene lost 0 bases and the J gene lost 4 bases, with 15 bases spanning the gap. The CDR3 covers 16 residues. This CDR3 reads CASSYSSARDFYGYTF. The DNA of the CDR3 is TGTGCCAGCAGTTACTCGTCGGCCAGAGACTTCTATGGCTACACCTTC.

CDR3 nucleotide sequence: TGTGCCAGCAGCCTTTGGAAGGGAGGTACCGGGGAGCTGTTTTTT. Translated: CASSLWKGGTGELFF. The V gene is TRBV7-8, the J gene TRBJ2-2, with a weak D call TRBD2 (6 bases). CDR3 length: 15 residues. CDR1 is SGHVS, CDR2 FQNEAQ, per germline. The V gene lost 5 bases and the J gene lost 5 bases, with 15 bases spanning the gap.

V and J are TRBV28 and TRBJ2-5; TRBD1 matches 8 bases. Germline V gene sequence: CDR1 MDHEN, CDR2 SYDVKM. The CDR3 consists of 16 residues. Trimming cost V 3 bases and J 5 bases; bases outside gene matches: 11. Written as DNA, the CDR3 is TGTGCCAGCAGTTTCCCGCAGAGGACAGGGCGGGAGACCCAGTACTTC. It encodes CASSFPQRTGRETQYF.

V gene TRBV5-1 combines with J gene TRBJ2-1, with TRBD2 matching over 7 bases. The germline V gene encodes CDR1 SGHRS and CDR2 YFSETQ. V lost 4 bases, J lost 5 bases, and 9 bases stayed unmatched. This CDR3 is 15 amino acids long. CDR3 DNA: TGCGCCAGCAGCCCCGGACTAGTTGCGGACAATGAGCAGTTCTTC. As protein: CASSPGLVADNEQFF.

This clone was detected once. V usage is TRBV29-1 and J usage is TRBJ2-3; weak D call: TRBD2 (5 bases). CDR1 and CDR2 from the germline V gene are SQVTM and ANQGSEA. The CDR3 is 14 amino acids. The ends were cut back, 6 bases at V and 2 bases at J, with 15 bases in the middle. The CDR3 coding sequence is TGCAGCGTGGCTCGGACGGGAAACACAGATACGCAGTATTTT. Protein sequence: CSVARTGNTDTQYF.

J is TRBJ2-7 and V is TRBV4-2; D is ambiguous. The CDR3 spans 14 residues. Trimming removed 0 bases at V and 2 bases at J, with 8 bases between. Germline V gene lookup returns CDR1 LGHNA and CDR2 YNFKEQ. DNA for the CDR3: TGTGCCAGCAGCCAAGATTTCACCCCCTACGAGCAGTACTTC. It is translated as CASSQDFTPYEQYF.

This chain joins TRBV6-1 and TRBJ1-4; D perhaps matches TRBD1 (6 bases). V lost 3 bases to trimming and J lost 8 bases, with 13 bases between them. Germline V gives CDR1 MNHNS, CDR2 SASEGT. The CDR3 has 14 amino acids. CDR3 amino acids: CASSDPDRGEKLFF. The CDR3, as DNA: TGTGCCAGCAGTGACCCGGACAGAGGCGAAAAACTGTTTTTT.

The chain uses TRBV5-4 and TRBJ1-2, with no clear D. Germline V gives CDR1 SGHNT, CDR2 YYREEE (reference sequence). V lost 1 base, J lost 0 bases, and 7 bases lay in between. The CDR3 has 14 amino acids. The chain's CDR3 is CASSLQGTNYGYTF. The CDR3 region has the DNA TGTGCCAGCAGCTTGCAAGGGACTAACTATGGCTACACCTTC.

This chain connects TRBV9 to TRBJ2-1; D gene ambiguous. Deletions cut 3 bases from V and 2 bases from J, with 6 bases between. Germline CDR1 is SGDLS and CDR2 is YYNGEE. This CDR3 spans 13 amino acids. In DNA form, the CDR3 reads TGTGCCAGCAGCGAAAAGGCCTACAATGAGCAGTTCTTC. Protein product: CASSEKAYNEQFF.

CDR3 sequence (DNA): TGTGCCAGCAGCGTTCCTTCAGACAGGGTGAACACCGGGGAGCTGTTTTTT. Translating it yields CASSVPSDRVNTGELFF. This chain uses TRBV9 with TRBJ2-2; 7 bases are a match to TRBD1. The CDR3 runs to 17 residues. In germline, CDR1 is SGDLS, CDR2 YYNGEE. The V segment lost 2 bases and the J segment 1 base; nucleotides outside the gene matches: 8.

Within the sample, this clone is medium-sized. The rearrangement joins TRBV27 to TRBJ1-2; D gene ambiguous. The V and J ends lost 4 bases and 4 bases respectively, with 4 bases between them. Germline assignment: CDR1 MNHEY and CDR2 SMNVEV (reference sequence). CDR3 length equals 11 residues. The CDR3 nucleotides are TGTGCCAGCAGTTCAGCCTATGGCTACACCTTC. Protein product: CASSSAYGYTF.

This chain connects TRBV27 to TRBJ1-2; 9 bases fit TRBD1. The CDR3 loop spans 13 amino acids. The J segment lost 10 bases and the V segment lost 2 bases, leaving 5 bases of the junction unmatched. The V gene's germline CDR1 is MNHEY and CDR2 SMNVEV (reference sequence). Here the CDR3 DNA reads TGTGCCAGCAGTTTAGTTAGGGACAGGGACTACACCTTC. This translates into CASSLVRDRDYTF.

The chain recombines TRBV18 with TRBJ2-7, with TRBD1 identical over 9 bases. The germline gives CDR1 KGHSH, CDR2 LQKENI. The J segment lost 0 bases and the V segment lost 3 bases, leaving 6 bases of the junction unmatched. This CDR3 contains 16 residues. Here the CDR3 reads CASSPKTGGGSYEQYF. In DNA, the CDR3 is TGTGCCAGCTCACCGAAGACAGGGGGTGGCTCCTACGAGCAGTACTTC.

The rearrangement links TRBV7-4 to TRBJ1-1, with TRBD1 matching 10 bases. Trimming removed 2 bases from V and 5 bases from J; junction bases left unmatched: 2. Per the germline V gene, CDR1 is SGHVT and CDR2 is SQSDAQ. This CDR3 region has 14 residues. The CDR3 is CASSLWTGGTEAFF. The CDR3 bases are TGTGCCAGCAGCTTATGGACAGGGGGAACTGAAGCTTTCTTT.

The V and J genes are TRBV19 and TRBJ2-2, with D maybe TRBD2 (6 bases). V gave up 3 bases and J gave up 6 bases, with 11 bases separating them. The CDR3 is 14 amino acids. Looked up from germline, CDR1 is LNHDA and CDR2 is SQIVND (reference sequence). The CDR3 sequence is CASSIGASAGELFF. CDR3 bases: TGTGCCAGTAGTATTGGGGCTAGCGCCGGGGAGCTGTTTTTT. Full variable domain (missing parts from reference TRBV19 and TRBJ2-2): DGGITQSPKYLFRKEGQNVTLSCEQNLNHDAMYWYRQDPGQGLRLIYYSQIVNDFQKGDIAEGYSVSREKKESFPLTVTSAQKNPTAFYLCASSIGASAGELFFGEGSRLTVL.

Details on this clone: This same CDR3 is encoded by further DNA sequences in the sample. The chain uses TRBV2 and TRBJ2-7; no firm D call. V shed 3 bases and J shed 2 bases, with 11 bases lying between them. Per germline, CDR1 SNHLY and CDR2 FYNNEI. This CDR3 contains 14 residues. The CDR3 coding sequence is TGTGCCAGCAGTGACAGACTGGCCCCCTACGAGCAGTACTTC. Amino acid sequence: CASSDRLAPYEQYF. Complete variable domain (other parts from reference TRBV2 and TRBJ2-7): EPEVTQTPSHQVTQMGQEVILRCVPISNHLYFYWYRQILGQKVEFLVSFYNNEISEKSEIFDDQFSVERPDGSNFTLKIRSTKLEDSAMYFCASSDRLAPYEQYFGPGTRLTVT.

The V call is TRBV7-2, the J call TRBJ2-3; no firm D call. Trimming cost V 1 base and J 2 bases, with 13 bases left between them. This CDR3 is built from 16 residues. CDR1 and CDR2 (germline): SGHTA, FQGNSA. The CDR3 DNA sequence: TGTGCCAGCAGCTTAGAGGGTCGGGCCTTCACAGATACGCAGTATTTT. Translated, it gives CASSLEGRAFTDTQYF.

J is TRBJ2-3 and V is TRBV7-2; 10 nucleotides match TRBD1. Trimming took 1 base from V and 5 from J; bases not matched to a gene: 9. Looked up from germline, CDR1 is SGHTA and CDR2 is FQGNSA. This CDR3 contains 17 residues. The CDR3 DNA sequence: TGTGCCAGCAGCTTAGTAGCGAGGACAGGGGGGTTAGATACGCAGTATTTT. Its translation: CASSLVARTGGLDTQYF.

V usage is TRBV28 and J usage is TRBJ1-2; D is possibly TRBD1 (5 bases). CDR1 MDHEN and CDR2 SYDVKM come from the germline V gene. The CDR3 spans 14 residues. Between the trimmed V and J ends, which lost 8 bases and 0 bases, there was a span of 13 bases. CDR3 bases: TGTGCCAGCGGCGCTCAGACAGCTAACTATGGCTACACCTTC. Translation: CASGAQTANYGYTF.

This clone was seen once. The rearrangement joins TRBV5-4 to TRBJ2-1, with TRBD2 matching 8 bases. The CDR3 spans 16 residues. V was clipped by 3 bases and J by 6 bases; unmatched bases: 11. Looked up from germline, CDR1 is SGHNT and CDR2 is YYREEE (reference sequence). The DNA of the CDR3 is TGTGCCAGCAGCTCAACCCCGACCGGGACTAGCAATGAGCAGTTCTTC. Translation gives CASSSTPTGTSNEQFF.

CDR3 in amino acids: CSVEDPSGVSEQFF. For the CDR3, the DNA is TGCAGCGTTGAAGATCCCTCAGGGGTAAGTGAGCAGTTCTTC. This chain connects TRBV29-1 to TRBJ2-1; D might be TRBD1 (6 bases). CDR1 is SQVTM and CDR2 is ANQGSEA in the germline V gene. This CDR3 contains 14 residues. The V and J ends lost 0 bases and 9 bases respectively, with 15 bases between them.

The chain couples TRBV11-1 to TRBJ1-1, with TRBD1 matching 8 bases. Per germline, CDR1 SGHAT and CDR2 FQDESV (reference sequence). V was clipped by 2 bases and J by 4 bases; unmatched bases: 9. The CDR3 is 16 residues long. The CDR3 loop reads CASSLRIQGAGTEAFF. In nucleotides, the CDR3 is TGTGCCAGCAGCTTACGTATTCAGGGGGCCGGCACTGAAGCTTTCTTT.